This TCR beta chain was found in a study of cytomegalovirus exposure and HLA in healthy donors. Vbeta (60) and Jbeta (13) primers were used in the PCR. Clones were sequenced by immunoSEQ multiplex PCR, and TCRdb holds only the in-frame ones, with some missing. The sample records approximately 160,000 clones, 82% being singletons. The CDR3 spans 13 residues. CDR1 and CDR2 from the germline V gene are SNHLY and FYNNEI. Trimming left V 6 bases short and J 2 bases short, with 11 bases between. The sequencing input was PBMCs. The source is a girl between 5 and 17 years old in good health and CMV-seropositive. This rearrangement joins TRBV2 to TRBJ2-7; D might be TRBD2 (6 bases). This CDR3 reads CASRGDSTYEQYF. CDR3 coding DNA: TGTGCCAGCAGAGGGGACTCCACCTACGAGCAGTACTTC.